The 15 T cell receptor beta chains in this list originate from one sample, sequenced in a study of cytomegalovirus exposure and HLA in healthy donors. Amplification used 60 Vbeta primers and 13 Jbeta primers. Clones were read by immunoSEQ multiplex PCR, and TCRdb kept only the in-frame ones, dropping some. The table shows around 200,000 clones, with around 89% occurring only once. The source material was PBMCs. The receptor source for this set is a woman aged 18-29 years in good health and CMV-seronegative.

The V and J genes are TRBV12-1 and TRBJ1-2. TRBV12-1 is recorded as a pseudogene. The CDR3 has 17 residues. The CDR3 nucleotides read TGTGCCAGCAGCTTACCGGGACTCCTGGGATCTAACTATGGCTACACCTTC. Its translation is CASSLPGLLGSNYGYTF.

V and J are TRBV5-1 and TRBJ2-7; 10 bases are shared with TRBD2. This CDR3 region has 17 residues. The V gene's germline CDR1 is SGHRS and CDR2 YFSETQ. J gave up 1 base and V 4 bases, and 11 bases lay outside the gene matches. The CDR3, as DNA: TGCGCCAGCAGCCGAGCGGGAGGGCCTAAATTGTCCTACGAGCAGTACTTC. It is translated as CASSRAGGPKLSYEQYF.

The chain employs TRBV5-4 and TRBJ1-5, with a possible D match to TRBD1 (6 bases). The V end was cut by 4 bases, the J end by 2 bases, with 19 bases between. CDR3 length equals 17 residues. Germline V lookup: CDR1 SGHNT, CDR2 YYREEE (reference sequence). CDR3: CASSHISAGAGNQPQHF. In DNA form, the CDR3 reads TGTGCCAGCAGCCATATCTCGGCAGGGGCGGGCAATCAGCCCCAGCATTTT.

The rearrangement joins TRBV28 to TRBJ1-1; no clear D. The V gene's germline CDR1 is MDHEN and CDR2 SYDVKM. The ends were cut back, 3 bases at V and 8 bases at J, with 10 bases in the middle. The CDR3 totals 12 residues. CDR3 bases: TGTGCCAGCAGTTTTAGACACTCGGAAGCTTTCTTT. It is translated as CASSFRHSEAFF.

The chain combines TRBV27 with TRBJ2-7; TRBD1 aligns across 9 bases. The V segment lost 2 bases and the J segment 0 bases; nucleotides outside the gene matches: 8. Germline V gene data show CDR1 as MNHEY and CDR2 as SMNVEV (reference sequence). There are 17 residues in the CDR3. DNA for the CDR3: TGTGCCAGCAGTTTACCACAGGGGGCGAGGGGCTCCTACGAGCAGTACTTC. It yields the protein CASSLPQGARGSYEQYF.

V is TRBV19 and J is TRBJ1-1; 7 bases agree with TRBD1. Germline V gene lookup returns CDR1 LNHDA and CDR2 SQIVND (reference sequence). V lost 7 bases to trimming and J lost 4 bases; unmatched junction nucleotides: 6. CDR3 length: 13 residues. The DNA of the CDR3 is TGTGCCAGTATCTGGGACAGTAGCACTGAAGCTTTCTTT. Its translation: CASIWDSSTEAFF.

This chain links TRBV14 with TRBJ2-7; 10 bases agree with TRBD2. Germline loops: CDR1 SGHDN, CDR2 FVKESK. This CDR3 is 16 amino acids long. Trimming took 3 bases from V and 2 from J; bases not matched to a gene: 7. CDR3 loop: CASSHLGSGGTYEQYF. The CDR3 coding sequence is TGTGCCAGCAGCCATCTTGGTAGCGGGGGGACCTACGAGCAGTACTTC.

CDR3 loop: CASSLDGYRGGGELFF. The CDR3 coding sequence is TGTGCCAGCAGCTTGGACGGTTACAGGGGAGGCGGGGAGCTGTTTTTT. The J gene is TRBJ2-2, the V gene TRBV5-6; weak D call: TRBD1 (7 bases). The length of the CDR3 is 16 residues. Germline V gene sequence: CDR1 SGHDT, CDR2 YYEEEE. Trimming took 0 bases from V and 7 from J, leaving 16 bases between them. Looking up the rest from reference TRBV5-6 and TRBJ2-2 gives the full variable domain: DAGVTQSPTHLIKTRGQQVTLRCSPKSGHDTVSWYQQALGQGPQFIFQYYEEEERQRGNFPDRFSGHQFPNYSSELNVNALLLGDSALYLCASSLDGYRGGGELFFGEGSRLTVL.

V and J are TRBV27 and TRBJ1-3; D uncertain. Germline CDR1 reads MNHEY; CDR2 reads SMNVEV (reference sequence). The CDR3 length is 13 residues. Trimming stripped 3 bases from V and 0 bases from J, with 3 bases between. CDR3: CASSLYSGNTIYF. CDR3 nucleotide sequence: TGTGCCAGCAGTTTGTACTCTGGAAACACCATATATTTT.

This CDR3 reads CASSSRGEVETQYF. CDR3 nucleotide sequence: TGTGCCAGCAGTTCGCGAGGGGAGGTAGAGACCCAGTACTTC. The V gene is TRBV27, the J gene TRBJ2-5, with D possibly being TRBD2 (6 bases). This CDR3 has 14 residues. The germline gives CDR1 MNHEY, CDR2 SMNVEV (reference sequence). Trimming removed 4 bases at V and 4 bases at J, with 13 bases between.

The chain joins TRBV4-2 to TRBJ2-1; the D gene is possibly TRBD2 (5 bases). The germline V and J ends were trimmed by 4 bases and 15 bases, with 13 bases remaining between them. Per the germline V gene, CDR1 is LGHNA and CDR2 is YNFKEQ. The CDR3 runs 11 residues. DNA for the CDR3: TGTGCCAGCAGCCTCTCGGGAACTCCGTTCTTC. It translates to CASSLSGTPFF.

The rearrangement links TRBV11-2 to TRBJ2-7, with TRBD2 matching 8 bases. This CDR3 contains 15 residues. Germline V gene data show CDR1 as SGHAT and CDR2 as FQNNGV. J lost 3 bases, V lost 5 bases, and 9 bases had no gene match. In DNA, the CDR3 is TGTGCCAGCAGCCTAAGCGGGGGCGCCGGCTACGAGCAGTACTTC. Its translation: CASSLSGGAGYEQYF.

CDR3 nucleotide sequence: TGTGCGCACCCCGGGTCCCCTACGGTCCTAGCTGTAAGCACCGGGGAGCTGTTTTTT. Its translation: CAHPGSPTVLAVSTGELFF. This sequence joins TRBV6-4 and TRBJ2-2; D may be TRBD2 (5 bases). There are 19 residues in the CDR3. Looked up from germline, CDR1 is MRHNA and CDR2 is SNTAGT.

This clone is a singleton in its sample. The chain links TRBV6-1 to TRBJ2-7; possible D gene TRBD2, 6 bases. CDR3 length: 15 residues. Trimming pared 5 bases from V and 2 bases from J, leaving 16 bases between. CDR1 and CDR2 from the germline V gene are MNHNS and SASEGT. The DNA of the CDR3 is TGTGCCAGCAGTCAAACCGGGAGATTAACCTACGAGCAGTACTTC. Translated: CASSQTGRLTYEQYF.

V usage is TRBV2 and J usage is TRBJ2-7; weak D call: TRBD1 (7 bases). Per the germline V gene, CDR1 is SNHLY and CDR2 is FYNNEI. V lost 10 bases to trimming and J lost 0 bases, with 22 bases between them. This CDR3 is built from 16 residues. CDR3 amino acids: CATYPTGQGGSYEQYF. Written as DNA, the CDR3 is TGTGCCACCTATCCAACAGGGCAGGGGGGCTCCTACGAGCAGTACTTC. The full variable domain, with the rest looked up from reference TRBV2 and TRBJ2-7, is EPEVTQTPSHQVTQMGQEVILRCVPISNHLYFYWYRQILGQKVEFLVSFYNNEISEKSEIFDDQFSVERPDGSNFTLKIRSTKLEDSAMYFCATYPTGQGGSYEQYFGPGTRLTVT.